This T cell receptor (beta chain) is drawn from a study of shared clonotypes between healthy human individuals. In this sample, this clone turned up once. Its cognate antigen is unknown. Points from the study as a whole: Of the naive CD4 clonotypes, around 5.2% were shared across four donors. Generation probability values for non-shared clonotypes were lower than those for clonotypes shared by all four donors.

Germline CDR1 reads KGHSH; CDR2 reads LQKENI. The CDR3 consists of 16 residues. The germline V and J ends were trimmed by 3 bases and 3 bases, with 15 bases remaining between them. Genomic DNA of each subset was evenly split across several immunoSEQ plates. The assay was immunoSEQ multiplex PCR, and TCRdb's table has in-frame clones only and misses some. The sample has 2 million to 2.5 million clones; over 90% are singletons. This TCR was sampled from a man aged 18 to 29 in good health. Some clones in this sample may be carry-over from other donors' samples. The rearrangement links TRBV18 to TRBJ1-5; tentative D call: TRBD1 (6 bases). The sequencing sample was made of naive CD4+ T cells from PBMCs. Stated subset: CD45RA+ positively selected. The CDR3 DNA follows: TGTGCCAGCTCACCCCAGGGAGGGGGTACCAATCAGCCCCAGCATTTT. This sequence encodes CASSPQGGGTNQPQHF.